The 26 T cell receptor beta chains given below trace back to one sample, sequenced in a study of blood T cell repertoires in COVID-19. Measured with immunoSEQ multiplex PCR; TCRdb has only the in-frame clones, and not every one. The sample comprises about 130,000 clones, 90% of which are singletons, and approximately 4.6% rests with the top ten. Sequences were obtained from peripheral blood. The receptors originated from a man between 60 and 70 years old with COVID-19, enrolled during active disease.

The chain combines TRBV3-1 (or the pseudogene TRBV3-2) with TRBJ1-5; unclear D gene. The V gene lost 2 bases and the J gene lost 0 bases, with 14 bases spanning the gap. The germline CDR1 and CDR2 sequences are LGHDT and YNNKEL (reference sequence). The CDR3 contains 17 residues. CDR3 sequence: CASSQSTETYSNQPQHF. CDR3 coding DNA: TGTGCCAGCAGCCAATCGACGGAGACTTATAGCAATCAGCCCCAGCATTTT.

V gene TRBV4-2 combines with J gene TRBJ2-3; 7 positions match TRBD2. The junction had 10 bases not matched to a gene; V was cut back by 0 bases and J by 1 base. Germline-derived CDR1 and CDR2 are LGHNA and YNFKEQ. The CDR3 length is 18 residues. CDR3: CASSQDRIAGLRTDTQYF. In nucleotides, the CDR3 is TGTGCCAGCAGCCAAGATCGAATAGCGGGCTTGCGCACAGATACGCAGTATTTT.

Only a few counts were recorded for this clone. The chain uses TRBV24-1 and TRBJ2-3; 9 nucleotides align to TRBD1. V trimming: 2 bases; J trimming: 4 bases; junction bases outside the gene matches: 3. Germline V gene sequence: CDR1 KGHDR, CDR2 SFDVKD. The CDR3 is 15 residues long. The CDR3 sequence is CATSDSTGGPDTQYF. CDR3 in DNA: TGTGCCACCAGTGATTCTACAGGGGGCCCAGATACGCAGTATTTT.

The V call is TRBV4-3, the J call TRBJ2-1, with 8 bases that match TRBD1. The CDR3 runs to 14 residues. Germline CDR1 is LGHNA and CDR2 is YSLEER. The ends lost 4 bases at V and 8 bases at J; junction bases unmatched: 7. CDR3 amino acids: CASSPGQGADEQFF. CDR3 nucleotide sequence: TGCGCCAGCAGCCCTGGGCAGGGGGCCGATGAGCAGTTCTTC.

V gene TRBV5-6 combines with J gene TRBJ1-1; tentative D call: TRBD1 (5 bases). From germline, CDR1 is SGHDT and CDR2 YYEEEE. This CDR3 spans 15 amino acids. Trimming removed 4 bases at V and 5 bases at J, with 18 bases between. The CDR3 DNA follows: TGTGCCAGCAGCCTTACGCAGGGTAGTATGACTGAAGCTTTCTTT. Protein product: CASSLTQGSMTEAFF.

This clone was seen once. V is TRBV25-1 and J is TRBJ2-3; 8 bases match TRBD2. V dropped 4 bases and J dropped 4; count of bases not matched to a gene: 1. This CDR3 comprises 13 residues. CDR1 and CDR2 from the germline V gene are MGHDK and SYGVNS. This CDR3 reads CASSAAGADTQYF. The CDR3 DNA reads as TGTGCCAGCAGTGCAGCGGGAGCAGATACGCAGTATTTT.

This clone was seen once. The rearrangement joins TRBV5-1 to TRBJ2-1; 7 bases agree with TRBD2. Germline values: CDR1 SGHRS, CDR2 YFSETQ. CDR3 length: 14 amino acids. Trimming at V came to 2 bases and at J to 7 bases, leaving 6 bases not matched to a gene. The CDR3 nucleotides read TGCGCCAGCAGCTTCCTAGCGGCCGGGAATGAGCAGTTCTTC. This codes for CASSFLAAGNEQFF.

The chain recombines TRBV15 with TRBJ1-2, with 9 bases that match TRBD1. Germline V lookup: CDR1 LNHNV, CDR2 YYDKDF (reference sequence). Unmatched junction bases numbered 13, after V lost 2 bases and J lost 3 bases. This CDR3 comprises 18 residues. The CDR3: CATSRRPTGQGLDYGYTF. CDR3 bases: TGTGCCACCAGCAGACGACCCACCGGACAGGGGTTGGACTATGGCTACACCTTC.

The chain carries TRBV30 and TRBJ1-1, with 8 bases fitting TRBD1. The length of the CDR3 is 13 residues. With V trimmed by 5 bases and J by 0 bases, 2 bases remained unmatched. CDR1 GTSNPN and CDR2 SVGIG come from the germline V gene (reference sequence). CDR3 nucleotide sequence: TGTGCCTGGTCGACAGGGGTGAACACTGAAGCTTTCTTT. It specifies CAWSTGVNTEAFF.

This clone was found a few times. This chain connects TRBV30 to TRBJ2-7, with 7 bases identical to TRBD2. CDR1 is GTSNPN, CDR2 SVGIG, per germline (reference sequence). With V trimmed by 2 bases and J by 3 bases, 10 bases remained unmatched. The CDR3 spans 15 residues. The CDR3, as DNA: TGTGCCTGGAGTCCCCCCCTAGCGGACCACTACGAGCAGTACTTC. Protein sequence: CAWSPPLADHYEQYF.

The V and J genes are TRBV2 and TRBJ2-7; 9 nucleotides match TRBD2. CDR3 size: 15 residues. Germline CDR1 SNHLY, CDR2 FYNNEI. The ends lost 6 bases at V and 2 bases at J; junction bases unmatched: 8. In DNA form, the CDR3 reads TGTGCCAGCAGGGAGGGAGTAGCGGGAGCCTACGAGCAGTACTTC. Its protein product is CASREGVAGAYEQYF.

The V and J genes are TRBV18 and TRBJ2-5; maybe TRBD1 (5 bases). The V end lost 6 bases, the J end lost 2 bases, and 13 bases lay between the germline ends. The CDR3 sequence is 14 residues long. The germline V gene encodes CDR1 KGHSH and CDR2 LQKENI. The CDR3 spells CASSYDSSQETQYF. The CDR3, as DNA: TGTGCCAGCTCCTACGACAGTTCGCAAGAGACCCAGTACTTC.

V gene TRBV6-5 combines with J gene TRBJ2-1, with 8 positions matching TRBD2. CDR3 length equals 14 residues. Losses at the gene ends were 4 bases for V and 7 bases for J; bases not matched to a gene: 6. Germline CDR1 MNHEY, CDR2 SVGAGI. The CDR3 sequence is CASSSGLEGNEQFF. For the CDR3, the DNA is TGTGCCAGCAGTTCGGGACTAGAAGGGAATGAGCAGTTCTTC.

The chain combines TRBV5-1 with TRBJ2-7; the D gene is possibly TRBD1 (6 bases). Germline V gene sequence: CDR1 SGHRS, CDR2 YFSETQ. This CDR3 region has 12 residues. V was cut by 4 bases and J by 5 bases, with 10 bases left in between. CDR3 bases: TGCGCCAGCAGCAACTACAGGGACGAGCAGTACTTC. Protein product: CASSNYRDEQYF.

This clone was recorded only once. The rearrangement links TRBV7-7 to TRBJ2-5; possibly TRBD2 for D (6 bases). The CDR3 covers 14 residues. In germline, CDR1 is SSHAT, CDR2 FNYEAQ (reference sequence). Trimming stripped 0 bases from V and 2 bases from J, with 7 bases between. CDR3 protein: CASSLAGLQETQYF. Here the CDR3 DNA reads TGTGCCAGCAGCTTAGCAGGACTACAAGAGACCCAGTACTTC.

The chain combines TRBV27 with TRBJ1-2, with 7 bases identical to TRBD1. V gave up 4 bases and J gave up 3 bases; unmatched junction bases: 8. The germline gives CDR1 MNHEY, CDR2 SMNVEV (reference sequence). The CDR3 runs 15 residues. The CDR3 region is CASSSPFQGDYGYTF. CDR3 DNA sequence: TGTGCCAGCAGTTCCCCCTTCCAGGGGGACTATGGCTACACCTTC.

V usage is TRBV20-1 and J usage is TRBJ2-3; maybe TRBD2 (7 bases). The CDR3 consists of 15 residues. The germline V and J ends were trimmed by 3 bases and 1 base, with 14 bases remaining between them. From germline, CDR1 is DFQATT and CDR2 SNEGSKA (reference sequence). CDR3 sequence (DNA): TGCAGTGCTAGTCCCACAGGGAGGGGCACAGATACGCAGTATTTT. This gives the protein CSASPTGRGTDTQYF.

The rearrangement links TRBV4-3 to TRBJ2-7; the D is unclear. The V end lost 0 bases, the J end lost 4 bases, and 22 bases lay between the germline ends. The CDR3 consists of 18 residues. In germline, CDR1 is LGHNA, CDR2 YSLEER. CDR3 loop: CASSQERKSGILPYEQYF. In DNA, the CDR3 is TGCGCCAGCAGCCAAGAAAGAAAGTCGGGTATCCTTCCATACGAGCAGTACTTC.

This sequence joins TRBV19 and TRBJ1-2; the match to TRBD1 covers 7 bases. This CDR3 comprises 14 residues. Germline V gene data show CDR1 as LNHDA and CDR2 as SQIVND (reference sequence). The V segment lost 7 bases and the J segment 5 bases; nucleotides outside the gene matches: 10. This CDR3 is CASNEDRNLYGYTF. The CDR3 DNA sequence: TGTGCCAGTAATGAGGACAGGAATTTATATGGCTACACCTTC.

The gene calls are TRBV19 and TRBJ2-7; D possibly corresponds to TRBD1 (5 bases). Germline CDR1 LNHDA, CDR2 SQIVND (reference sequence). This CDR3 contains 13 residues. Deletions cut 5 bases from V and 4 bases from J, with 12 bases between. CDR3 DNA sequence: TGTGCCAGTAGTGCCGACAGCAGTTACGAGCAGTACTTC. This encodes CASSADSSYEQYF.

This clone has only one observation. The V call is TRBV18, the J call TRBJ1-2; 7 nucleotides agree with TRBD1. Losses at the gene ends were 2 bases for V and 3 bases for J; bases not matched to a gene: 6. The CDR3 is made up of 15 amino acids. The germline gives CDR1 KGHSH, CDR2 LQKENI. CDR3 sequence reads: CASSPSLTGDYGYTF. The DNA of the CDR3 is TGTGCCAGCTCACCATCGTTAACAGGGGACTATGGCTACACCTTC.

V gene TRBV11-2 combines with J gene TRBJ2-7; no firm D call. V lost 0 bases and J 2 bases, leaving 8 bases between the germline ends. This CDR3 contains 14 residues. Germline CDR1 SGHAT, CDR2 FQNNGV. In nucleotides, the CDR3 is TGTGCCAGCAGCTTAGATGCACCTACCTACGAGCAGTACTTC. Its protein is CASSLDAPTYEQYF. Filled out from reference TRBV11-2 and TRBJ2-7, the complete variable domain reads EAGVAQSPRYKIIEKRQSVAFWCNPISGHATLYWYQQILGQGPKLLIQFQNNGVVDDSQLPKDRFSAERLKGVDSTLKIQPAKLEDSAVYLCASSLDAPTYEQYFGPGTRLTVT.

J is TRBJ2-3 and V is TRBV23-1; 7 nucleotides match TRBD2. TRBV23-1 qualifies as an ORF whose function is uncertain. The CDR3 is made up of 18 amino acids. J was trimmed by 3 bases and V by 8 bases; bases with no gene match: 20. CDR3 region: CASALHAEAGHPTDTQYF. The CDR3 DNA follows: TGCGCCAGCGCCCTCCACGCGGAAGCGGGGCATCCAACAGATACGCAGTATTTT.

This chain links TRBV15 with TRBJ2-4, with TRBD1 matching 9 bases. The CDR3 extends over 20 amino acids. V was pared by 3 bases and J by 0 bases, with 15 bases of the junction left unmatched. Germline loops: CDR1 LNHNV, CDR2 YYDKDF (reference sequence). The CDR3 reads CATSSQLDRGHILAKNIQYF. The CDR3 region has the DNA TGTGCCACCAGCAGCCAACTGGACAGGGGCCACATTCTAGCCAAAAACATTCAGTACTTC.

The gene calls are TRBV5-8 and TRBJ2-2, with 7 bases lining up with TRBD1. From germline, CDR1 is SGHTS and CDR2 YDEGEE. V lost 2 bases and J lost 1; bases outside the gene matches: 2. CDR3 length: 15 residues. The CDR3 spells CASSLGTVNTGELFF. In DNA, the CDR3 is TGTGCCAGCAGCTTAGGGACAGTGAACACCGGGGAGCTGTTTTTT.

The chain joins TRBV30 to TRBJ1-6; tentative D call: TRBD1 (5 bases). The CDR3 runs to 17 residues. V was cut by 2 bases and J by 9 bases, with 23 bases left in between. Per germline, CDR1 GTSNPN and CDR2 SVGIG (reference sequence). CDR3 region: CAWSPTRDSLGGSPLHF. In DNA, the CDR3 is TGTGCCTGGAGTCCAACCCGGGACTCCCTAGGCGGTTCACCCCTCCACTTT.